The clone carrying this T cell receptor beta chain came up once. Its target is unknown. These data originate in a study of cytomegalovirus exposure and HLA in healthy donors. Study results and limitations: The study carried out a later analysis of TCR beta sequences. It associated around 17,000 of them with specific HLA alleles at a false discovery rate of 0.05.

With 60 Vbeta and 13 Jbeta primers, the PCR was carried out. Clones were sequenced by immunoSEQ multiplex PCR, and TCRdb holds only the in-frame ones, with some missing. The sample contains 180,000 or so clones, 75% to 90% of which appear only once. The CDR3 sequence is 15 residues long. The J segment lost 4 bases and the V segment lost 3 bases, leaving 6 bases of the junction unmatched. Germline V gives CDR1 LNHDA, CDR2 SQIVND (reference sequence). Nominal health characterized the donors when sampled, though unrecorded immune exposures were likely. This sequence joins TRBV19 and TRBJ2-3, with 8 bases lining up with TRBD1. The receptor was isolated from a man between 18 and 35 years old in good health and CMV-seropositive. The sequenced material came from PBMCs. CDR3 sequence (DNA): TGTGCCAGTAGTATTTCCGGACAGGGAGCAGATACGCAGTATTTT. It yields the protein CASSISGQGADTQYF. The entire variable domain, with the rest obtained from reference TRBV19 and TRBJ2-3, is as follows: DGGITQSPKYLFRKEGQNVTLSCEQNLNHDAMYWYRQDPGQGLRLIYYSQIVNDFQKGDIAEGYSVSREKKESFPLTVTSAQKNPTAFYLCASSISGQGADTQYFGPGTRLTVL.